One and the same sample provided the 2 T cell receptor beta chains below, sequenced in a study of blood T cell repertoires in COVID-19. Profiled with immunoSEQ multiplex PCR; TCRdb holds only in-frame clones, not every one. The table includes 20,000 to 25,000 clones, 70% to 90% detected once. The specimen was peripheral blood. These receptors all come from a woman aged 80 or over with active COVID-19.

A single count supports this clone. The chain is built from TRBV7-2 and TRBJ1-6, with 9 nucleotides matching TRBD1. This CDR3 has 15 residues. With 5 bases clipped from V and 10 bases from J, the junction kept 9 bases outside the gene matches. The germline CDR1 and CDR2 sequences are SGHTA and FQGNSA. Written as DNA, the CDR3 is TGTGCCAGCAGCACAGACACAGGGGGCGGGTCACCCCTCCACTTT. Its translation: CASSTDTGGGSPLHF.

The J gene is TRBJ2-7, the V gene TRBV3-1 (or the pseudogene TRBV3-2); no clear D gene. The CDR3 extends over 12 amino acids. Germline lookup yields CDR1 LGHDT and CDR2 YNNKEL (reference sequence). Trimming left V 1 base short and J 4 bases short, with 5 bases between. CDR3 region: CASSQAGYEQYF. CDR3 DNA: TGTGCCAGCAGCCAAGCCGGGTACGAGCAGTACTTC.